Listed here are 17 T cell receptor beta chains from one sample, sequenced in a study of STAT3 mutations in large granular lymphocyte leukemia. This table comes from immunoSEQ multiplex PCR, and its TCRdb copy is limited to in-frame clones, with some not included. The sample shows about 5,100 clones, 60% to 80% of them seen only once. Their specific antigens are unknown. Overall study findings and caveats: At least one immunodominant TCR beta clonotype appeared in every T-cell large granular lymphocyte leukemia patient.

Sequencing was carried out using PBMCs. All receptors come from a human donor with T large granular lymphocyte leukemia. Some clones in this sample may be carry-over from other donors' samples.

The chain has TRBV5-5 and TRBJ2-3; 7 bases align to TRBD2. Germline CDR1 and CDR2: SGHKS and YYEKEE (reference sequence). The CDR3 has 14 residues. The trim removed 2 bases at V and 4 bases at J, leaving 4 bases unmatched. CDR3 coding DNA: TGTGCCAGCAGCTTTCGACTAGCCGCAGATACGCAGTATTTT. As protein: CASSFRLAADTQYF.

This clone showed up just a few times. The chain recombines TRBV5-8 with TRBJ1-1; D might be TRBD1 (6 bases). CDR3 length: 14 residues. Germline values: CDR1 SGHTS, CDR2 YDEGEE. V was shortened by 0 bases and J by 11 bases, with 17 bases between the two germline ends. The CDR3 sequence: CASSLVGGPVWAFF. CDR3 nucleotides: TGTGCCAGCAGCTTGGTAGGGGGACCGGTTTGGGCTTTCTTT. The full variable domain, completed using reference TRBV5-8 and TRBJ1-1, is EAGVTQSPTHLIKTRGQQATLRCSPISGHTSVYWYQQALGLGLQFLLWYDEGEERNRGNFPPRFSGRQFPNYSSELNVNALELEDSALYLCASSLVGGPVWAFFGQGTRLTVV.

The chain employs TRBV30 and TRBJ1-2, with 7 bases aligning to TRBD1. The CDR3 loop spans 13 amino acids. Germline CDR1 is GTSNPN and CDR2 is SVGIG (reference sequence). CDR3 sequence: CAHGQAANYGYTF. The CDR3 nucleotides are TGTGCGCACGGACAGGCAGCTAACTATGGCTACACCTTC.

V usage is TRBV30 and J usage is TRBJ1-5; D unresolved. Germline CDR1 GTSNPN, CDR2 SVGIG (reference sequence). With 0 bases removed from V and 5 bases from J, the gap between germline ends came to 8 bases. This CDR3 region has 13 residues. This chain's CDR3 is CAWSVREDQPQHF. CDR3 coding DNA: TGTGCCTGGAGTGTACGGGAAGATCAGCCCCAGCATTTT.

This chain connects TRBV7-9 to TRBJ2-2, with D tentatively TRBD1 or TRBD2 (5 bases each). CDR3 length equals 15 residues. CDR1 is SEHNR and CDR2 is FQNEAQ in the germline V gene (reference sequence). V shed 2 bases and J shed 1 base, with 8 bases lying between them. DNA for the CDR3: TGTGCCAGCAGCTTACGGGACCTGAACACCGGGGAGCTGTTTTTT. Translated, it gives CASSLRDLNTGELFF.

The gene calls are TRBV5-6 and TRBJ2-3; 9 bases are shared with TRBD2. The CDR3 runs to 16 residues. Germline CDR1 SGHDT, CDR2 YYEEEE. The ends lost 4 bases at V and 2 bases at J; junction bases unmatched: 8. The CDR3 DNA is TGTGCCAGCAGCCGGAAAGGGACTAGCTCCACAGATACGCAGTATTTT. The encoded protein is CASSRKGTSSTDTQYF. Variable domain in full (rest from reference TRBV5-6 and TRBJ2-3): DAGVTQSPTHLIKTRGQQVTLRCSPKSGHDTVSWYQQALGQGPQFIFQYYEEEERQRGNFPDRFSGHQFPNYSSELNVNALLLGDSALYLCASSRKGTSSTDTQYFGPGTRLTVL.

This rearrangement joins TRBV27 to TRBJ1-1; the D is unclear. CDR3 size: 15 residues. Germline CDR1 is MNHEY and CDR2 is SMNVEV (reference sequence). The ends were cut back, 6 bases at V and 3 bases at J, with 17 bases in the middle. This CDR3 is CASSQARGGYTEAFF. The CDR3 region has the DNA TGTGCCAGCAGCCAGGCCCGGGGTGGGTACACTGAAGCTTTCTTT.

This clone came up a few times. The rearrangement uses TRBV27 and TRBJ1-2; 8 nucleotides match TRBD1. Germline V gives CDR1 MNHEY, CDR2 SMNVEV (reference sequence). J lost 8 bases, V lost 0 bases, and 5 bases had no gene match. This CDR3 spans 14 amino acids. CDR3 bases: TGTGCCAGCAGTTTATCCCGGACAGGGTTCGGCTACACCTTC. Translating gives CASSLSRTGFGYTF.

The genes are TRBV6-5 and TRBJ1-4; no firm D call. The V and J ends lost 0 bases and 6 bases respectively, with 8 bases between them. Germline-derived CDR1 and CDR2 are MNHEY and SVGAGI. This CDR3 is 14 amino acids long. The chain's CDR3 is CASSYSWGDEKLFF. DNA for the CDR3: TGTGCCAGCAGTTACTCATGGGGTGATGAAAAACTGTTTTTT.

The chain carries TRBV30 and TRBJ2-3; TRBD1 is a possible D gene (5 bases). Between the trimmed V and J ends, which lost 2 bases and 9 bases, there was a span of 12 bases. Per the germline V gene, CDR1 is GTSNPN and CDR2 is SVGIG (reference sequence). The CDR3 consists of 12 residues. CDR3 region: CAWSTQGGTQYF. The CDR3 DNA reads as TGTGCCTGGAGTACCCAGGGTGGGACGCAGTATTTT.

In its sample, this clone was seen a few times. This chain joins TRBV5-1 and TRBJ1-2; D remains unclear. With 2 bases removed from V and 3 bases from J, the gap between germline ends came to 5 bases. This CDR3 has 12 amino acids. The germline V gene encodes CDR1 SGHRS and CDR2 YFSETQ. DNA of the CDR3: TGCGCCAGCAGCTTCAAGGACTATGGCTACACCTTC. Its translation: CASSFKDYGYTF.

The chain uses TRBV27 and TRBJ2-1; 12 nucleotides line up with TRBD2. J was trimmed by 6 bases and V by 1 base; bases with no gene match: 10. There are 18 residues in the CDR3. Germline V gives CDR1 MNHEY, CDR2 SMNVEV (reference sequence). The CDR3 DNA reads TGTGCCAGCAGTTTATACCGACCGGGACTAGCGGGTGCCAATGAGCAGTTCTTC. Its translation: CASSLYRPGLAGANEQFF.

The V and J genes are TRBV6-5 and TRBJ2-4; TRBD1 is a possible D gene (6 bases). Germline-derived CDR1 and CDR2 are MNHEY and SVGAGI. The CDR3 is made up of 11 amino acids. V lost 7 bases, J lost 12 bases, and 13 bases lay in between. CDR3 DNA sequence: TGTGCCAGCATCTCCGGGACATATCAGTACTTC. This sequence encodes CASISGTYQYF.

CDR3 sequence: CSWGETDTQYF. The DNA of the CDR3 is TGCAGCTGGGGGGAAACAGATACGCAGTATTTT. The genes are TRBV29-1 and TRBJ2-3, with D possibly being TRBD2 (6 bases). The CDR3 is 11 amino acids. The germline V and J ends were trimmed by 8 bases and 3 bases, with 9 bases remaining between them. Germline loops: CDR1 SQVTM, CDR2 ANQGSEA.

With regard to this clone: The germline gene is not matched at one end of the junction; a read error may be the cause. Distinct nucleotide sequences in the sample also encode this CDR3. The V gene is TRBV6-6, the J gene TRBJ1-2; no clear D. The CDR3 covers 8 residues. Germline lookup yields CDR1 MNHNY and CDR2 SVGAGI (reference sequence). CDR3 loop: CASGGYTF. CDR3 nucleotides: TGCGCGAGCGGAGGCTACACCTTC.

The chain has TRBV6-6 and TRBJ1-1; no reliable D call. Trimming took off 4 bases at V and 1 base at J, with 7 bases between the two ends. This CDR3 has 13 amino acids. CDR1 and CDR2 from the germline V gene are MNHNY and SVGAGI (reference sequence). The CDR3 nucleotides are TGTGCCAGCAGTTTAGGCGGGAACACTGAAGCTTTCTTT. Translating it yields CASSLGGNTEAFF.

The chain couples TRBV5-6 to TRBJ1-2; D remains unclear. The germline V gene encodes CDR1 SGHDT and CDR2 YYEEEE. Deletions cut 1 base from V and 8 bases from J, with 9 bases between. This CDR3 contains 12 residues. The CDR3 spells CASSLTTRGYTF. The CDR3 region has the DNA TGTGCCAGCAGCTTGACCACACGGGGCTACACCTTC.